These T cell receptor beta chains were read from a single sample in a study of radiotherapy plus CTLA-4 blockade in lung cancer. The table came from immunoSEQ multiplex PCR; TCRdb's copy has only in-frame clones and leaves some out. The sample records over 60,000 clones, more than 75% being singletons. Sample: peripheral blood, taken from a patient treated with radiotherapy plus ipilimumab. These receptors were collected from a human donor with non-small cell lung cancer that progressed on radiotherapy plus ipilimumab. Both conserved end residues are part of each CDR3. D genes are given only for firm matches. Clone size is not always given. Where it is, it says once, few, many or a class for expanded clones.

- - TRBJ2-1 TRBV4-2 CASSQDLGNNEQFF TGTGCCAGCAGCCAAGATTTAGGGAACAATGAGCAGTTCTTC
- - TRBJ1-1 TRBV2 CASSEGLAFF TGTGCCAGCAGTGAAGGGTTAGCTTTCTTT
TRBD2 - TRBJ2-5 TRBV6-1 CASSETSGGYQETQYF TGTGCCAGCAGTGAAACTAGCGGGGGGTACCAAGAGACCCAGTACTTC
TRBD2 - TRBJ2-1 TRBV2 CASSYSGLAGVYNEQFF TGTGCCAGCAGTTATTCCGGACTAGCGGGAGTTTACAATGAGCAGTTCTTC
TRBD1 once TRBJ2-1 TRBV5-6 CASSPRDRSYNEQFF TGTGCCAGCAGCCCACGGGACAGATCTTACAATGAGCAGTTCTTC
- - TRBJ2-2 TRBV4-1 CASSQDRGRMSAGELFF TGCGCCAGCAGCCAAGATAGAGGCAGAATGAGTGCCGGGGAGCTGTTTTTT
- - TRBJ1-5 TRBV6-5 CASSYRVNQPQHF TGTGCCAGCAGTTACAGGGTCAATCAGCCCCAGCATTTT
- - TRBJ1-1 TRBV6-5 CASSYSWGNTEAFF TGTGCCAGCAGTTACTCTTGGGGGAACACTGAAGCTTTCTTT
- - TRBJ2-3 TRBV7-2 CASSLADTQYF TGTGCCAGCAGCTTAGCAGATACGCAGTATTTT
TRBD2 - TRBJ2-3 TRBV7-2 CASSPISGSPTTQYF TGTGCCAGCAGCCCTATTAGCGGGAGCCCAACTACGCAGTATTTT
- - TRBJ2-2 TRBV10-1 CASRGGGAGTGELFF TGCGCCAGTCGGGGTGGAGGGGCCGGAACCGGGGAGCTGTTTTTT
TRBD1 - TRBJ1-1 TRBV5-1 CASSLRTGLNTEAFF TGCGCCAGCAGCTTGAGGACAGGGTTAAACACTGAAGCTTTCTTT
TRBD1 - TRBJ2-5 TRBV2 CASRLDTGVETQYF TGTGCCAGCAGACTCGACACAGGGGTAGAGACCCAGTACTTC
- - TRBJ1-5 TRBV19 CASRLTEPIQPQHF TGTGCCAGTAGGTTGACAGAGCCAATTCAGCCCCAGCATTTT